The sequence of this TCR beta chain was determined in a study of blood T cells in healthy people across ages. As for the study in general: For every two T cells, template switching captured about one barcoded beta molecule. Study results and limitations: Older age coincided with a roughly linear decline in TCR beta diversity per million T cells.

The use of a sample-barcoded 5' primer and a J-beta primer mix characterized a second PCR of roughly 6 to 11 cycles. Any given sample supplied a minimum of 2.5 million CDR3-containing paired-end reads. TCRdb ran MiXCR on the 5' RACE reads and lists one entry per CDR3 protein. The sample has about 680,000 distinct CDR3 sequences, around 49% seen once; the top ten hold around a third. Notes on this clonotype: Antigen specificity is unknown.

V shed 2 bases, J shed 8 bases, and the junction held 5 bases outside the gene matches. In germline, CDR1 is LGHNA, CDR2 YSLEER. CDR3 length equals 14 residues. Drawn from each donor were about 9 milliliters of peripheral blood. The V and J genes are TRBV4-3 and TRBJ1-1; 10 nucleotides match TRBD1. Sequencing input: blood. This receptor was identified in a woman aged 55 to 70 in good health. The CDR3 loop reads CASSQRQGAREAFF. Here the CDR3 DNA reads TGCGCCAGCAGCCAAAGACAGGGGGCGAGAGAAGCTTTCTTT.